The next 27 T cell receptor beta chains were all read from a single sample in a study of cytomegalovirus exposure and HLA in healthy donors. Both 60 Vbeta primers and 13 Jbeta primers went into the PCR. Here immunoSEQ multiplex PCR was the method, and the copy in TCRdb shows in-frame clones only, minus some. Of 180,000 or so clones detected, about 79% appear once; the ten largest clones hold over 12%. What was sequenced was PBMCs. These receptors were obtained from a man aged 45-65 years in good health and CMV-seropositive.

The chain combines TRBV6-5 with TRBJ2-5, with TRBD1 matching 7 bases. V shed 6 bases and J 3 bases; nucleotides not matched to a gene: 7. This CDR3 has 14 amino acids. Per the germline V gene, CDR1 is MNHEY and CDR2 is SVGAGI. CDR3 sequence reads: CASRRQGGKETQYF. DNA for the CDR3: TGTGCCAGCAGGAGACAGGGTGGAAAAGAGACCCAGTACTTC.

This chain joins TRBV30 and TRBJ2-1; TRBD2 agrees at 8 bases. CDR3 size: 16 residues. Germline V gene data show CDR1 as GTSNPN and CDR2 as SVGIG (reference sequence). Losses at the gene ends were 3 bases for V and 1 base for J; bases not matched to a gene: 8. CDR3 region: CAWRDGGGWSYNEQFF. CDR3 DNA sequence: TGTGCCTGGAGGGACGGGGGGGGCTGGTCCTACAATGAGCAGTTCTTC.

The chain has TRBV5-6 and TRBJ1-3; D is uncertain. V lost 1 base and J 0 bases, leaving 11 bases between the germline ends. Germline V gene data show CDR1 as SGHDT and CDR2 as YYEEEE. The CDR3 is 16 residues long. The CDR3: CASSLLRASSGNTIYF. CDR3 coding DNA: TGTGCCAGCAGCTTGTTGCGGGCCAGCTCTGGAAACACCATATATTTT.

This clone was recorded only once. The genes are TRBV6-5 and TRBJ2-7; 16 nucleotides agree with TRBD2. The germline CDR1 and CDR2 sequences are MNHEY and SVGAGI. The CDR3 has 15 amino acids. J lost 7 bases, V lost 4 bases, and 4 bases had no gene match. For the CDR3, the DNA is TGTGCCAGCAGTTCCCCGGGACTAGCGGGGGGGGAGCAGTACGTC. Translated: CASSSPGLAGGEQYV.

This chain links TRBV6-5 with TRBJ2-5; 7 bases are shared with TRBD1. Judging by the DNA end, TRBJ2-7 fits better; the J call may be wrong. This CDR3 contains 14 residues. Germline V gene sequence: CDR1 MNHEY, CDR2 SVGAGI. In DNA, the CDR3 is TGTGCCAGCAGCCCCGACAGGGTTTCCTACGAGCAGTACTTC. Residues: CASSPDRVSYEQYF.

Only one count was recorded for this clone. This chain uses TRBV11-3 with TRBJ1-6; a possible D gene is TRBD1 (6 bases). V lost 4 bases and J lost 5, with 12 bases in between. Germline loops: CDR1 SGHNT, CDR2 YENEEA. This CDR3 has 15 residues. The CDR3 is CASSSGGLDNSPLHF. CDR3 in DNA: TGTGCCAGCAGCTCGGGGGGCCTCGATAATTCACCCCTCCACTTT.

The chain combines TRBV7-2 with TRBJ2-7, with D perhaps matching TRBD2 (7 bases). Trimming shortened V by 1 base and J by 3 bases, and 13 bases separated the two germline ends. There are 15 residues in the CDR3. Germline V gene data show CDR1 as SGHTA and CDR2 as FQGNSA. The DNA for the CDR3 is TGTGCCAGCAGCTTAGGGGCGGGGGCCCGCTACGAGCAGTACTTC. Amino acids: CASSLGAGARYEQYF.

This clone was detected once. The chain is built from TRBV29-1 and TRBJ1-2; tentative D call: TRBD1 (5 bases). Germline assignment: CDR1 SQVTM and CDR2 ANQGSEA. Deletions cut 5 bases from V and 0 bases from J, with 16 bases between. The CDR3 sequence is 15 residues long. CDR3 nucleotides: TGCAGCGTTACCTCCCTAGGACACTCTAACTATGGCTACACCTTC. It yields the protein CSVTSLGHSNYGYTF.

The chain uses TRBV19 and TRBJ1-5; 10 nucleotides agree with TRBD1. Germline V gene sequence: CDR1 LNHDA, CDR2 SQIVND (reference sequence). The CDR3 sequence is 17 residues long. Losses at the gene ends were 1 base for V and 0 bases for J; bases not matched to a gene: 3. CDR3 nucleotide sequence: TGTGCCAGTAGTATAGGGACAGGGGGTTATAGCAATCAGCCCCAGCATTTT. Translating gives CASSIGTGGYSNQPQHF.

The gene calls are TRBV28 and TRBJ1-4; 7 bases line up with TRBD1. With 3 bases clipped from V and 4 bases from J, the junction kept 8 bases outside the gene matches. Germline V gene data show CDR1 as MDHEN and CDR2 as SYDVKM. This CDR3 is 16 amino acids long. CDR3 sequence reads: CASSFKGAGDNEKLFF. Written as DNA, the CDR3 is TGTGCCAGCAGTTTTAAGGGGGCCGGGGATAATGAAAAACTGTTTTTT.

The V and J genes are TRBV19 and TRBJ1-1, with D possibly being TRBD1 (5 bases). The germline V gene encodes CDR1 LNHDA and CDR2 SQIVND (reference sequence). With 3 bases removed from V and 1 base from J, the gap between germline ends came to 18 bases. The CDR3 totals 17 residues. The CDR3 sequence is CASSIRKSGGGNTEAFF. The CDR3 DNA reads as TGTGCCAGTAGTATTCGGAAATCCGGGGGGGGGAACACTGAAGCTTTCTTT.

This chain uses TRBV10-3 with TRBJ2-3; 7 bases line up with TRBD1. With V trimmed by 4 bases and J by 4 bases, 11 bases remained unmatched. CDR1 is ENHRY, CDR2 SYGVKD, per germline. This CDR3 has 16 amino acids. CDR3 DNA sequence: TGTGCCATCAGTGGGGAAGAGACAGGGCGGGCAGATACGCAGTATTTT. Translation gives CAISGEETGRADTQYF.

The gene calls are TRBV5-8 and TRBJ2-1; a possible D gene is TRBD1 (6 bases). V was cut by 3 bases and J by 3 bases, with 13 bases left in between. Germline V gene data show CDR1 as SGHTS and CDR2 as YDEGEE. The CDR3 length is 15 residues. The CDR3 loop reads CASSYNREVYNEQFF. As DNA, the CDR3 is TGTGCCAGCAGCTATAACAGGGAAGTCTACAATGAGCAGTTCTTC.

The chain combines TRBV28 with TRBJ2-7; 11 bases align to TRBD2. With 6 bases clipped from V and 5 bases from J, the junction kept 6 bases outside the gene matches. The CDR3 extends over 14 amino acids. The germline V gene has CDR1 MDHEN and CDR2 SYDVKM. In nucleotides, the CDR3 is TGTGCCAGCAGACAACTAGCGGGGGAGAACGAGCAGTACTTC. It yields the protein CASRQLAGENEQYF.

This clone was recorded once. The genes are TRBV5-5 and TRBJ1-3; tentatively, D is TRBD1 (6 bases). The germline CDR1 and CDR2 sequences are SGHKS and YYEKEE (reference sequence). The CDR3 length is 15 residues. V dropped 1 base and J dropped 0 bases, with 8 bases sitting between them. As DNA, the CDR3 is TGTGCCAGCAGCTTGACAGGGAGCTCTGGAAACACCATATATTTT. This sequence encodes CASSLTGSSGNTIYF.

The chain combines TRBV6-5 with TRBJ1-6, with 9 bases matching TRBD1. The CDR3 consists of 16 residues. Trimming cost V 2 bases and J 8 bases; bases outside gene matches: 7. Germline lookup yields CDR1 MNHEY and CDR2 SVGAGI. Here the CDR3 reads CASSYGGTGWDSPLHF. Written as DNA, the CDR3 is TGTGCCAGCAGTTACGGGGGGACAGGGTGGGATTCACCCCTCCACTTT.

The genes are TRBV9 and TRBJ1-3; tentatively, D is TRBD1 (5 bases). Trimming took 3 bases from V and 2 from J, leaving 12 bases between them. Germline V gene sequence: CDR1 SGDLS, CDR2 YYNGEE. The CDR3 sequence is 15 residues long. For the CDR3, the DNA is TGTGCCAGCAGCGCCGTAGGGGCGCCTGGAAACACCATATATTTT. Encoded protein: CASSAVGAPGNTIYF.

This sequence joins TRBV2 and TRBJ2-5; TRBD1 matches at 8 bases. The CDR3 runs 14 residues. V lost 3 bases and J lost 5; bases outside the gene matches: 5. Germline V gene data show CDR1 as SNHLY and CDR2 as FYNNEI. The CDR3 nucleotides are TGTGCCAGCAGTGACAGGGGGCTTCGGGAGACCCAGTACTTC. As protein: CASSDRGLRETQYF.

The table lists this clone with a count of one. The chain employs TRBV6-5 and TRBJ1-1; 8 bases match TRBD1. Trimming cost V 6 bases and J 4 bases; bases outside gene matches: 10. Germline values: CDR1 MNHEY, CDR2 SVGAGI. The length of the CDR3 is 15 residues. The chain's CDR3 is CASRRNRGGGTEAFF. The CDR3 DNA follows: TGTGCCAGCAGGAGAAACAGGGGGGGAGGCACTGAAGCTTTCTTT.

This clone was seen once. The CDR3 DNA reads TGTGCCAGCTCAGAATTGAGCCAAGGCAGGGGGCGCACCGGGGAGCTGTTTTTT. This codes for CASSELSQGRGRTGELFF. The genes are TRBV18 and TRBJ2-2; TRBD1 agrees at 8 bases. Germline CDR1 KGHSH, CDR2 LQKENI. The CDR3 totals 18 residues. V lost 5 bases to trimming and J lost 4 bases; unmatched junction nucleotides: 15.

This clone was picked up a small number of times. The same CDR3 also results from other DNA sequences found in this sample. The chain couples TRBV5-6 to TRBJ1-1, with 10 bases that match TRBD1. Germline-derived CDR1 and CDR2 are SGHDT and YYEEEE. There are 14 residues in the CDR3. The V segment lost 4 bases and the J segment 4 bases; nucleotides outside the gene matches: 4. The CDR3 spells CASSLGTGATEAFF. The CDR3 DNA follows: TGTGCCAGCAGCCTCGGGACAGGGGCCACTGAAGCTTTCTTT.

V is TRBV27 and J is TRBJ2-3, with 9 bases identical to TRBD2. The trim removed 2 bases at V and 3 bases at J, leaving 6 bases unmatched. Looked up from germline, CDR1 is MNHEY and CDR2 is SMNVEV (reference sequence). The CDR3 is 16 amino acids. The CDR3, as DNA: TGTGCCAGCAGTTTAAGGCGGGGGGGGATTACAGATACGCAGTATTTT. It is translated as CASSLRRGGITDTQYF.

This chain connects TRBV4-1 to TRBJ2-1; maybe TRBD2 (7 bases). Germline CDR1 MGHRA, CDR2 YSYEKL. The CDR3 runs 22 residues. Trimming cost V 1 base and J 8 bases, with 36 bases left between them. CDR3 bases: TGCGCCAGCAGCCAAGCCCTCTTACGGGGCAGAGTGGGGGGGGCGGGTGAGCATGAGCAGTTCTTC. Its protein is CASSQALLRGRVGGAGEHEQFF.

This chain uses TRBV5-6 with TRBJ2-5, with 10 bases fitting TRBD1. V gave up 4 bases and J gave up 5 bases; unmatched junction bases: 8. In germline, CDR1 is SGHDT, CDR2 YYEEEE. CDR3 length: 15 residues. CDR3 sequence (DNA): TGTGCCAGCAGCCTGCCGACAGGGGGCGTTGAGACCCAGTACTTC. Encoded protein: CASSLPTGGVETQYF.

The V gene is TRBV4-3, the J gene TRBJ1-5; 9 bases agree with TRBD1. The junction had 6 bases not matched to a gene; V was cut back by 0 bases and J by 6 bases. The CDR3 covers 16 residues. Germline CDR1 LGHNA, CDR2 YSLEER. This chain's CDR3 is CASSQEDGQGCQPQHF. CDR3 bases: TGCGCCAGCAGCCAAGAGGACGGACAGGGGTGTCAGCCCCAGCATTTT.

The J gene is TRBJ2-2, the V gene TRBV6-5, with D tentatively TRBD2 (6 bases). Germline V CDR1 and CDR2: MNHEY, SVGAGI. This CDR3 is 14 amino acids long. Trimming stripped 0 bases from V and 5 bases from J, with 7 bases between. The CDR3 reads CASSYSRGTGELFF. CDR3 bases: TGTGCCAGCAGTTACTCCCGGGGGACCGGGGAGCTGTTTTTT.

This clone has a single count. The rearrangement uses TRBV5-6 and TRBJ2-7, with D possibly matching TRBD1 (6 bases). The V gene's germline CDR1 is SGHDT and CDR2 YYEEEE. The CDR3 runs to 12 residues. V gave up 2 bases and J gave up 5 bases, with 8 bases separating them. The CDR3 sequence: CASSLQGNEQYV. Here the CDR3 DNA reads TGTGCCAGCAGCTTACAGGGAAACGAGCAGTACGTC.